This TCR beta chain comes out of a study of Ad26.COV2.S vaccination and SARS-CoV-2 variants. Study in general: Participant was drawn from the COV1001 Ad26.COV2.S trial arm. Ad26.COV2.S given intramuscularly, once or twice 56 days apart.

The CDR3 has 14 residues. Germline lookup yields CDR1 SGHNT and CDR2 YYREEE (reference sequence). Between the trimmed V and J ends, which lost 4 bases and 5 bases, there was a span of 16 bases. Regarding the study as a whole: Spike-specific TCR breadth was greater in vaccine than placebo recipients. Breadth, reportedly substantial, characterized the spike-specific CD8+ and CD4+ T cell responses after vaccination.

Here immunoSEQ multiplex PCR was the method, and the copy in TCRdb shows in-frame clones only, minus some. The sample has 300,000 to 350,000 clones, approximately 87% seen once; the top ten hold 5.5%. Regarding treatment: over 15 received Ad26.COV2.S at low or high dose, single or two shots; about 5 received placebo; per-sample allocation not given. Sampling occurred on day 63 after the first vaccine or placebo injection. Comments on this clone: Its specificity is unknown.

Specimen: peripheral blood, collected in a trial of Ad26.COV2.S vaccine versus placebo. This clonotype was sampled from a person aged 18 to 59 who received the Ad26.COV2.S COVID-19 vaccine or a placebo. The chain is built from TRBV5-4 and TRBJ2-7; perhaps TRBD1 as D (7 bases). The CDR3 loop is CASSPGGGFNEQYF. In nucleotides, the CDR3 is TGTGCCAGCAGCCCCGGAGGGGGCTTTAACGAGCAGTACTTC. Supplemented by reference TRBV5-4 and TRBJ2-7, the full variable domain reads ETGVTQSPTHLIKTRGQQVTLRCSSQSGHNTVSWYQQALGQGPQFIFQYYREEENGRGNFPPRFSGLQFPNYSSELNVNALELDDSALYLCASSPGGGFNEQYFGPGTRLTVT.